This entry lists 10 T cell receptor beta chains sequenced from one sample in a study of T cells after yellow fever vaccination. MiXCR was run by TCRdb on the 5' RACE reads, yielding one entry per CDR3 protein. Here the sample spans hundreds of thousands of distinct CDR3 sequences, around 9.3% being singletons. The sample consisted of CD4+ T cells sorted from PBMCs, taken 5 days after the yellow fever booster vaccination. The receptors shown here come from a man younger than 30 who received the YFV17D yellow fever vaccine.

This clonotype was detected a few times. The chain couples TRBV18 to TRBJ2-4, with D perhaps TRBD1 or TRBD2 (5 bases each). This CDR3 has 12 residues. The germline V and J ends were trimmed by 3 bases and 8 bases, with 8 bases remaining between them. CDR1 and CDR2 (germline): KGHSH, LQKENI. The CDR3 coding sequence is TGTGCCAGCTCACCGAGGGGAGACATTCAGTACTTC. Residues: CASSPRGDIQYF.

The rearrangement uses TRBV5-1 and TRBJ1-3; D is ambiguous. V lost 2 bases and J lost 1, with 13 bases in between. Germline V gives CDR1 SGHRS, CDR2 YFSETQ. This CDR3 has 16 amino acids. The chain's CDR3 is CASSFGTLPSGNTIYF. For the CDR3, the DNA is TGCGCCAGCAGCTTCGGAACCCTCCCGTCTGGAAACACCATATATTTT.

The chain carries TRBV6-2 or TRBV6-3 and TRBJ2-7, with 7 bases identical to TRBD1. CDR3 length: 15 residues. Germline CDR1 and CDR2: MNHEY and SVGEGT. With V trimmed by 6 bases and J by 1 base, 9 bases remained unmatched. Written as DNA, the CDR3 is TGTGCCAGCAGAACAAACCGACAGGGATCCTACGAGCAGTACGTC. Its protein is CASRTNRQGSYEQYV.

CDR3 protein: CASSLEQREETQYF. The CDR3 DNA reads TGCGCCAGCAGCTTGGAACAGCGAGAAGAGACCCAGTACTTC. The rearrangement joins TRBV5-1 to TRBJ2-5; D call uncertain. V was pared by 0 bases and J by 3 bases, with 9 bases between. The CDR3 has 14 residues. CDR1 is SGHRS, CDR2 YFSETQ, per germline.

The gene calls are TRBV25-1 and TRBJ1-2; 8 bases fit TRBD1. The CDR3 has 15 amino acids. Per the germline V gene, CDR1 is MGHDK and CDR2 is SYGVNS. The ends lost 4 bases at V and 0 bases at J; junction bases unmatched: 4. CDR3 protein: CASSGGDRSNYGYTF. The CDR3 DNA reads as TGTGCCAGCAGTGGGGGGGACAGGTCTAACTATGGCTACACCTTC.

The table lists this clonotype with many counts. The CDR3 region has the DNA TGCGCCAGCAGCTTGGTGACCGCTACCTACGAGCAGTACTTC. This translates into CASSLVTATYEQYF. V is TRBV5-1 and J is TRBJ2-7; D gene ambiguous. V gave up 0 bases and J gave up 2 bases, with 9 bases separating them. This CDR3 region has 14 residues. CDR1 and CDR2 from the germline V gene are SGHRS and YFSETQ.

This chain connects TRBV12-3 or TRBV12-4 to TRBJ2-3; 10 positions match TRBD2. The CDR3 totals 19 residues. J gave up 2 bases and V 3 bases, and 14 bases lay outside the gene matches. CDR3 coding DNA: TGTGCCAGCAGTTTCCGATCCCTACGTAGCGGGGGGCCCACAGATACGCAGTATTTT. Amino acid sequence: CASSFRSLRSGGPTDTQYF.

The chain joins TRBV7-9 to TRBJ1-2; 8 nucleotides agree with TRBD1. This CDR3 region has 15 residues. The germline CDR1 and CDR2 sequences are SEHNR and FQNEAQ (reference sequence). With V trimmed by 5 bases and J by 4 bases, 9 bases remained unmatched. The CDR3 here is CASSLQGVSPYGYTF. As DNA, the CDR3 is TGTGCCAGCAGCCTACAGGGGGTAAGCCCCTATGGCTACACCTTC.

V and J are TRBV5-8 and TRBJ2-5; D is perhaps TRBD2 (5 bases). V was clipped by 4 bases and J by 5 bases, with 12 bases between them. The CDR3 has 13 residues. Germline CDR1 SGHTS, CDR2 YDEGEE. The CDR3 loop is CASSPTSWETQYF. DNA of the CDR3: TGTGCCAGCAGCCCCACTAGTTGGGAGACCCAGTACTTC.

The rearrangement uses TRBV2 and TRBJ2-3, with 9 bases aligning to TRBD2. The CDR3 has 14 amino acids. Losses at the gene ends were 4 bases for V and 2 bases for J; bases not matched to a gene: 1. Germline V lookup: CDR1 SNHLY, CDR2 FYNNEI. The CDR3 DNA sequence: TGTGCCAGCAGTGGGACTAGCGCCACAGATACGCAGTATTTT. Protein product: CASSGTSATDTQYF.